The T cell receptor (beta chain) described here comes from a study of T cell repertoires in cytomegalovirus infection. Study-level background: Well-studied HLA-B-restricted epitopes and recently identified HLA-C-restricted epitopes of CMV were both used in the study. Indicated by public TCR beta signatures were CMV infection and matching HLA type.

TCRdb itself ran the reads through MiXCR, one entry per CDR3 protein. This table holds about 83,000 distinct CDR3 sequences, 20% to 30% found once. The germline V and J ends were trimmed by 2 bases and 1 base, with 9 bases remaining between them. Germline values: CDR1 SGDLS, CDR2 YYNGEE. The CDR3 is 14 residues long. The study, taken as a whole, reports: The study found HLA-C-restricted CMV-specific TCR beta clonotypes dominating the ex vivo response. Adding up the frequency of public TCR beta families identified people who carried CMV plus the relevant HLA.

Comment on this clonotype: Antigen unknown.

This specimen consisted of CD8+ T cells from cultured PBMCs, obtained from culture after CMV antigen stimulation. V and J are TRBV9 and TRBJ2-5; D might be TRBD1 (5 bases). This receptor was obtained from a human donor in good health (CMV status not recorded). Some clones in this sample may be carry-over from other donors' samples. In DNA, the CDR3 is TGTGCCAGCAGCGTTTGGGGCAGCCAAGAGACCCAGTACTTC. Translating gives CASSVWGSQETQYF.